This T cell receptor beta chain was retrieved from a study of CD8 T cells in Susac syndrome. Study outcomes and limitations: The authors found some 15 Susac-specific public clones in total CD8+ repertoires and about five in CD8+ TEMRA repertoires.

The patients with Susac syndrome satisfied recently defined diagnostic criteria for either definite or probable disease. Negative isolation was applied to CD8+ and CD4+ T cells, and FACS enrichment was applied to TEMRA cells. Turning to this clonotype: The antigen remains unidentified.

An amount of RNA that ranged from roughly 0.5 to 1 ug was reverse transcribed with random hexamers. immunoSEQ multiplex PCR amplified TCR beta CDR3 across 54 Vbeta, 13 Jbeta. TCRdb called the immunoSEQ multiplex PCR reads again in MiXCR, with one record for every CDR3 protein. The sample lists about 76,000 distinct CDR3 sequences; approximately 93% were seen once. The CDR3 sequence is 15 residues long. Per the germline V gene, CDR1 is LGHNT and CDR2 is FRNRAP. V dropped 2 bases and J dropped 5 bases, with 13 bases sitting between them. This TCR derives from a human donor with Susac syndrome. The chain carries TRBV12-5 and TRBJ2-1; perhaps TRBD2 as D (6 bases). The sequencing sample was made of CD8+ T cells from PBMCs. CDR3 in amino acids: CASGLTLAGDNEQFF. DNA for the CDR3: TGTGCTAGTGGTTTGACACTAGCCGGCGACAATGAGCAGTTCTTC.